The 21 T cell receptor beta chains listed next were all sequenced from one sample in a study of shared clonotypes between healthy human individuals. The assay was immunoSEQ multiplex PCR, and TCRdb's table has in-frame clones only and misses some. The sample yields some 1.4 million clones, 96% seen once. The sequenced material came from naive CD4+ T cells sorted from blood. Subset in this sample: CD45RA+ positively selected. These receptors all come from a man aged 25 to 40 in good health.

V gene TRBV27 combines with J gene TRBJ1-5, with a tentative D call TRBD1 (6 bases). The CDR3 runs to 17 residues. V lost 2 bases and J 4 bases, leaving 18 bases between the germline ends. CDR1 is MNHEY and CDR2 is SMNVEV in the germline V gene (reference sequence). The CDR3 region has the DNA TGTGCCAGCAGTTTACATGCCCTAAACAGGGTGAATCAGCCCCAGCATTTT. The encoded protein is CASSLHALNRVNQPQHF.

J is TRBJ1-2 and V is TRBV5-1; perhaps TRBD1 as D (5 bases). The CDR3 is made up of 15 amino acids. The V gene's germline CDR1 is SGHRS and CDR2 YFSETQ. V was clipped by 3 bases and J by 1 base, with 13 bases between them. For the CDR3, the DNA is TGCGCCAGCAGCTCGGAAGGGACTTATAACTATGGCTACACCTTC. It encodes CASSSEGTYNYGYTF. Drawing the rest from reference TRBV5-1 and TRBJ1-2, the complete variable domain is KAGVTQTPRYLIKTRGQQVTLSCSPISGHRSVSWYQQTPGQGLQFLFEYFSETQRNKGNFPGRFSGRQFSNSRSEMNVSTLELGDSALYLCASSSEGTYNYGYTFGSGTRLTVV.

A single count supports this clone. The chain links TRBV5-6 to TRBJ2-4; 9 bases are shared with TRBD1. CDR3 length: 14 amino acids. The trim removed 1 base at V and 7 bases at J, leaving 3 bases unmatched. The germline V gene has CDR1 SGHDT and CDR2 YYEEEE. This chain's CDR3 is CASSLSGQGNIQYF. DNA for the CDR3: TGTGCCAGCAGCTTGAGCGGACAGGGGAACATTCAGTACTTC.

The chain employs TRBV18 and TRBJ2-3, with D possibly matching TRBD1 (5 bases). The CDR3 has 14 residues. V lost 3 bases and J lost 3, with 10 bases in between. Germline loops: CDR1 KGHSH, CDR2 LQKENI. The CDR3 reads CASSPWGETDTQYF. CDR3 nucleotide sequence: TGTGCCAGCTCACCGTGGGGCGAGACAGATACGCAGTATTTT.

The chain has TRBV19 and TRBJ1-1; TRBD1 aligns across 8 bases. Germline values: CDR1 LNHDA, CDR2 SQIVND (reference sequence). V shed 2 bases, J shed 4 bases, and the junction held 9 bases outside the gene matches. The CDR3 has 16 amino acids. Written as DNA, the CDR3 is TGTGCCAGTAGTATAAGGAGACAGGGGTTTAGCACTGAAGCTTTCTTT. This codes for CASSIRRQGFSTEAFF. Looking up the rest from reference TRBV19 and TRBJ1-1 gives the full variable domain: DGGITQSPKYLFRKEGQNVTLSCEQNLNHDAMYWYRQDPGQGLRLIYYSQIVNDFQKGDIAEGYSVSREKKESFPLTVTSAQKNPTAFYLCASSIRRQGFSTEAFFGQGTRLTVV.

The chain uses TRBV5-8 and TRBJ2-1; a weak D match, TRBD2 (5 bases). The germline V gene has CDR1 SGHTS and CDR2 YDEGEE. The CDR3 has 18 residues. The V and J ends lost 0 bases and 3 bases respectively, with 19 bases between them. The CDR3 nucleotides are TGTGCCAGCAGCTTGGTAGTGGGGTGGCGGAGGCTCTACAATGAGCAGTTCTTC. It specifies CASSLVVGWRRLYNEQFF.

The genes are TRBV2 and TRBJ2-7; D is unresolved. The CDR3 has 12 amino acids. In germline, CDR1 is SNHLY, CDR2 FYNNEI. V lost 7 bases and J lost 4, with 11 bases in between. The CDR3 is CASTRPAYEQYF. The CDR3 DNA sequence: TGTGCCAGCACCCGACCTGCTTACGAGCAGTACTTC.

With respect to this clone: The same CDR3 is also encoded by other DNA sequences in this sample. The CDR3 loop reads CASSLSGFEQYF. The CDR3 nucleotides are TGTGCCAGCAGTTTATCGGGCTTCGAGCAGTACTTC. The V gene is TRBV28, the J gene TRBJ2-7; unclear D gene. Germline CDR1 reads MDHEN; CDR2 reads SYDVKM. V dropped 1 base and J dropped 6 bases, with 7 bases sitting between them. The CDR3 runs to 12 residues.

Remarks on this clone: Within the sample, other DNA sequences also encode this same CDR3. V usage is TRBV7-9 and J usage is TRBJ1-5; 9 bases match TRBD1. CDR1 is SEHNR and CDR2 is FQNEAQ in the germline V gene (reference sequence). This CDR3 contains 14 residues. The junction had 5 bases not matched to a gene; V was cut back by 4 bases and J by 7 bases. Written as DNA, the CDR3 is TGTGCCAGCAGCTCGGACAGGGGAAACCAGCCCCAGCATTTT. It codes for CASSSDRGNQPQHF.

This sequence joins TRBV27 and TRBJ2-1, with 7 positions matching TRBD2. The V gene end was trimmed by 5 bases and the J gene end by 5 bases; junction bases not matched to a gene: 9. Per germline, CDR1 MNHEY and CDR2 SMNVEV (reference sequence). CDR3 size: 15 residues. The CDR3 loop is CASSREGLSHNEQFF. As DNA, the CDR3 is TGTGCCAGCAGTAGGGAGGGCCTATCTCACAATGAGCAGTTCTTC.

The chain links TRBV27 to TRBJ2-7; 10 bases match TRBD1. The CDR3 length is 15 residues. Germline V gene lookup returns CDR1 MNHEY and CDR2 SMNVEV (reference sequence). After removal of 2 bases from V and 4 bases from J, the junction contained 5 bases not matched to a gene. The CDR3 DNA is TGTGCCAGCAGTTTAAAGAGACAGGGGGCGTACGAGCAGTACTTC. Its translation is CASSLKRQGAYEQYF.

A note on this clone: Other DNA variants within this sample encode the same CDR3. The chain combines TRBV6-6 with TRBJ2-7; 9 nucleotides agree with TRBD1. The CDR3 length is 14 residues. In germline, CDR1 is MNHNY, CDR2 SVGAGI (reference sequence). Trimming cost V 3 bases and J 3 bases; bases outside gene matches: 3. The CDR3 is CASSYSGQGYEQYF. The CDR3 coding sequence is TGTGCCAGCAGTTATTCGGGACAGGGCTACGAGCAGTACTTC.

This chain connects TRBV29-1 to TRBJ2-2, with 7 positions matching TRBD2. V lost 5 bases to trimming and J lost 1 base; unmatched junction nucleotides: 10. This CDR3 contains 16 residues. The germline gives CDR1 SQVTM, CDR2 ANQGSEA. The CDR3 loop reads CSVHSGPVLNTGELFF. CDR3 sequence (DNA): TGCAGCGTTCATAGCGGGCCCGTCCTGAACACCGGGGAGCTGTTTTTT.

The rearrangement joins TRBV5-4 to TRBJ2-4; 14 bases line up with TRBD2. The CDR3 length is 17 residues. The V gene end was trimmed by 2 bases and the J gene end by 0 bases; junction bases not matched to a gene: 1. In germline, CDR1 is SGHNT, CDR2 YYREEE (reference sequence). CDR3 in DNA: TGTGCCAGCAGCTTCGGACTAGCGGGAGGAGCCAAAAACATTCAGTACTTC. This codes for CASSFGLAGGAKNIQYF.

This sequence joins TRBV5-1 and TRBJ2-2; D uncertain. CDR3 length equals 15 residues. V was cut by 4 bases and J by 5 bases, with 15 bases left in between. Germline CDR1 and CDR2: SGHRS and YFSETQ. CDR3 nucleotide sequence: TGCGCCAGCAGCAACGTAAATGGTGGAACCGGGGAGCTGTTTTTT. Protein product: CASSNVNGGTGELFF.

This rearrangement joins TRBV23-1 to TRBJ2-5, with D hard to call. TRBV23-1 qualifies as an ORF whose function is uncertain. Trimming stripped 11 bases from V and 2 bases from J, with 12 bases between. The CDR3 totals 12 residues. CDR3 sequence: CAQGPVQETQYF. CDR3 coding DNA: TGCGCCCAAGGGCCCGTTCAAGAGACCCAGTACTTC.

Turning to this clone: Other DNA sequences in the same sample also yield this CDR3. The chain recombines TRBV28 with TRBJ1-1; D not certain. V shed 2 bases and J shed 2 bases, with 12 bases lying between them. The CDR3 contains 15 residues. In germline, CDR1 is MDHEN, CDR2 SYDVKM. CDR3 loop: CASSLRLGLNTEAFF. CDR3 DNA: TGTGCCAGCAGTTTACGGCTAGGTTTAAACACTGAAGCTTTCTTT. The full variable domain, in which reference TRBV28 and TRBJ1-1 provide the parts outside the CDR3, is DVKVTQSSRYLVKRTGEKVFLECVQDMDHENMFWYRQDPGLGLRLIYFSYDVKMKEKGDIPEGYSVSREKKERFSLILESASTNQTSMYLCASSLRLGLNTEAFFGQGTRLTVV.

This sequence joins TRBV30 and TRBJ1-1; TRBD1 might be the D (6 bases). The CDR3 has 14 residues. Germline values: CDR1 GTSNPN, CDR2 SVGIG (reference sequence). V shed 4 bases and J shed 6 bases, with 18 bases lying between them. The DNA for the CDR3 is TGTGCCTGGAAGGATCAGGGGCGGATCGCTGAAGCTTTCTTT. It codes for CAWKDQGRIAEAFF.

The rearrangement links TRBV6-5 to TRBJ2-7; D gene uncertain. CDR1 and CDR2 (germline): MNHEY, SVGAGI. Trimming cost V 7 bases and J 3 bases, with 13 bases left between them. This CDR3 region has 13 residues. CDR3 DNA sequence: TGTGCCAGCAAAGAGCTAGTCCACTACGAGCAGTACTTC. It specifies CASKELVHYEQYF.

The CDR3 is CASTLGGTSKNIQYF. The DNA for the CDR3 is TGTGCCAGCACTCTAGGGGGGACTTCCAAAAACATTCAGTACTTC. The chain couples TRBV11-1 to TRBJ2-4, with D possibly being TRBD1 or TRBD2 (6 bases each). Looked up from germline, CDR1 is SGHAT and CDR2 is FQDESV (reference sequence). Trimming left V 7 bases short and J 2 bases short, with 15 bases between. The CDR3 contains 15 residues. Supplemented by reference TRBV11-1 and TRBJ2-4, the full variable domain reads EAEVAQSPRYKITEKSQAVAFWCDPISGHATLYWYRQILGQGPELLVQFQDESVVDDSQLPKDRFSAERLKGVDSTLKIQPAELGDSAMYLCASTLGGTSKNIQYFGAGTRLSVL.

The chain has TRBV28 and TRBJ2-6; TRBD1 agrees at 12 bases. V dropped 6 bases and J dropped 0; count of bases not matched to a gene: 3. Germline V gene lookup returns CDR1 MDHEN and CDR2 SYDVKM. The CDR3 covers 17 residues. CDR3 region: CASSLGQGASGANVLTF. The CDR3 region has the DNA TGTGCCAGCAGCCTGGGACAGGGGGCCTCTGGGGCCAACGTCCTGACTTTC. Complete variable domain (other parts from reference TRBV28 and TRBJ2-6): DVKVTQSSRYLVKRTGEKVFLECVQDMDHENMFWYRQDPGLGLRLIYFSYDVKMKEKGDIPEGYSVSREKKERFSLILESASTNQTSMYLCASSLGQGASGANVLTFGAGSRLTVL.